This TCR beta chain was documented in a study of CD8 T cells in ankylosing spondylitis. Study findings and constraints: Clones linked to disease, bearing a CD8+ phenotype, were relatively rare in peripheral blood. What appeared characteristic of ankylosing spondylitis blood was a TCR beta motif of 7 or 8 highly homologous variants. Matched ankylosing spondylitis synovial fluid reportedly contained a significantly enriched population of disease-linked clones.

Researchers built TCR beta libraries using quantitative 5'-RACE with molecular barcodes. TCRdb re-called the 5' RACE reads through MiXCR, storing one row per CDR3 protein. The sample shows nearly 250,000 distinct CDR3 sequences, 30% to 35% of them seen only once. This clonotype was seen more than once but under ten times. Its cognate antigen is unknown. Sequenced material: blood, either unsorted or a sorted T cell fraction (not recorded which). This sequence originates from a male donor with ankylosing spondylitis or in good health (not recorded which).

CDR3 amino acids: CASSLPDFNIQYF. CDR3 sequence (DNA): TGTGCCAGCAGTTTACCCGACTTTAACATTCAGTACTTC. V gene TRBV6-6 combines with J gene TRBJ2-4; the D is unclear. This CDR3 is built from 13 residues. The germline V gene has CDR1 MNHNY and CDR2 SVGAGI (reference sequence). With 4 bases removed from V and 7 bases from J, the gap between germline ends came to 11 bases.